One sample yielded the 20 T cell receptor beta chains listed below, sequenced in a study of blood T cell repertoires in COVID-19. The table came from immunoSEQ multiplex PCR; TCRdb's copy has only in-frame clones and leaves some out. The table records around 130,000 clones, 84% of them present only once. The sequencing input was PBMCs or T cells enriched from blood (not recorded which). The receptors originated from a man in his forties with acute COVID-19.

The chain employs TRBV19 and TRBJ1-1; 8 nucleotides line up with TRBD1. Germline CDR1 is LNHDA and CDR2 is SQIVND (reference sequence). CDR3 size: 16 residues. The V gene end was trimmed by 7 bases and the J gene end by 2 bases; junction bases not matched to a gene: 12. DNA for the CDR3: TGTGCCAGTACCCGGACAGGGCAAAGCCCCAACACTGAAGCTTTCTTT. Protein sequence: CASTRTGQSPNTEAFF.

The chain joins TRBV6-5 to TRBJ1-1; D is uncertain. CDR1 and CDR2 from the germline V gene are MNHEY and SVGAGI. The V end was cut by 5 bases, the J end by 10 bases, with 20 bases between. This CDR3 spans 14 amino acids. Here the CDR3 DNA reads TGTGCCAGCAGTCCCGGAGACGGGAGTGGAGGAGCTTTCTTT. Its protein product is CASSPGDGSGGAFF.

This clone was seen a single time. The chain joins TRBV19 to TRBJ2-3; D might be TRBD2 (6 bases). This CDR3 is built from 15 residues. Germline values: CDR1 LNHDA, CDR2 SQIVND (reference sequence). The V end lost 3 bases, the J end lost 6 bases, and 16 bases lay between the germline ends. The CDR3 DNA is TGTGCCAGTAGTATCGGAGGGACTCTGGGGGATACGCAGTATTTT. Translating gives CASSIGGTLGDTQYF.

This chain uses TRBV5-4 with TRBJ2-7; a weak D match, TRBD1 (6 bases). This CDR3 contains 15 residues. V was pared by 2 bases and J by 6 bases, with 18 bases between. CDR1 SGHNT and CDR2 YYREEE come from the germline V gene (reference sequence). CDR3 sequence: CASSFRTAGVSEQYF. Written as DNA, the CDR3 is TGTGCCAGCAGCTTTAGGACAGCCGGGGTAAGCGAGCAGTACTTC.

V usage is TRBV18 and J usage is TRBJ1-5; D is perhaps TRBD1 (6 bases). V lost 4 bases and J lost 3, with 10 bases in between. This CDR3 is 14 amino acids long. The germline V gene has CDR1 KGHSH and CDR2 LQKENI. The CDR3 reads CASSQTGTNQPQHF. The CDR3 region has the DNA TGTGCCAGCTCACAAACAGGGACCAATCAGCCCCAGCATTTT.

J is TRBJ2-1 and V is TRBV5-6; D is perhaps TRBD2 (5 bases). V lost 1 base to trimming and J lost 0 bases, with 20 bases between them. The CDR3 length is 19 residues. CDR1 is SGHDT, CDR2 YYEEEE, per germline. CDR3 sequence reads: CASSLSGFGGPSSYNEQFF. CDR3 nucleotide sequence: TGTGCCAGCAGCTTGTCAGGTTTCGGCGGGCCCAGCTCCTACAATGAGCAGTTCTTC.

This chain links TRBV5-8 with TRBJ1-4; TRBD1 aligns across 9 bases. V lost 5 bases and J lost 8; bases outside the gene matches: 7. The CDR3 loop spans 14 amino acids. Germline V gene data show CDR1 as SGHTS and CDR2 as YDEGEE. CDR3 bases: TGTGCCAGCAGTCTCCCCGGACAGGGGGAAAAACTGTTTTTT. It is translated as CASSLPGQGEKLFF.

This chain links TRBV7-3 with TRBJ1-1, with D hard to call. Germline V CDR1 and CDR2: SGHTA, FQGTGA. This CDR3 is built from 13 residues. Trimming removed 5 bases at V and 2 bases at J, with 9 bases between. The CDR3 nucleotides are TGTGCCAGCAGCGTACAGAGTAACACTGAAGCTTTCTTT. Its translation: CASSVQSNTEAFF.

J is TRBJ1-4 and V is TRBV12-3 or TRBV12-4; D is ambiguous. The CDR3 covers 11 residues. Trimming left V 5 bases short and J 8 bases short, with 6 bases between. The CDR3 is CASSIREKLFF. In nucleotides, the CDR3 is TGTGCCAGCAGTATTCGGGAAAAACTGTTTTTT.

The chain carries TRBV29-1 and TRBJ2-7; D is unclear. Germline loops: CDR1 SQVTM, CDR2 ANQGSEA. V shed 4 bases and J shed 4 bases, with 14 bases lying between them. The CDR3 length is 13 residues. As DNA, the CDR3 is TGCAGCGTTGGAGAGTTTTTCGGGTACGAGCAGTACTTC. It translates to CSVGEFFGYEQYF.

In its sample, this clone was seen a few times. The chain couples TRBV19 to TRBJ2-5, with TRBD2 as a possible D gene (5 bases). With 6 bases removed from V and 1 base from J, the gap between germline ends came to 12 bases. This CDR3 is 14 amino acids long. Germline V gene lookup returns CDR1 LNHDA and CDR2 SQIVND (reference sequence). The DNA of the CDR3 is TGTGCCAGTAGGGATACGGGGTTCCAAGAGACCCAGTACTTC. Translating gives CASRDTGFQETQYF. The full variable domain, completed using reference TRBV19 and TRBJ2-5, is DGGITQSPKYLFRKEGQNVTLSCEQNLNHDAMYWYRQDPGQGLRLIYYSQIVNDFQKGDIAEGYSVSREKKESFPLTVTSAQKNPTAFYLCASRDTGFQETQYFGPGTRLLVL.

The genes are TRBV28 and TRBJ2-2; 12 bases map to TRBD2. Germline V gives CDR1 MDHEN, CDR2 SYDVKM. Trimming took 5 bases from V and 4 from J; bases not matched to a gene: 8. This CDR3 comprises 17 residues. The CDR3 loop is CASSLPLAGGLTGELFF. CDR3 sequence (DNA): TGTGCCAGCAGTCTCCCCCTAGCGGGAGGGCTCACCGGGGAGCTGTTTTTT.

J is TRBJ1-5 and V is TRBV7-8; D gene ambiguous. Germline values: CDR1 SGHVS, CDR2 FQNEAQ. The CDR3 is 16 amino acids. V gave up 5 bases and J gave up 2 bases, with 16 bases separating them. In DNA, the CDR3 is TGTGCCAGCAGCCAAGACACCGTGAGAGGCAATCAGCCCCAGCATTTT. Its translation is CASSQDTVRGNQPQHF.

Note on this clone: The germline gene is not matched at one end of the junction; a read error may be the cause. The sample has other DNA sequences that encode this CDR3 too. The chain is built from TRBV2 and TRBJ2-3, with D perhaps matching TRBD2 (6 bases). The CDR3 totals 13 residues. Germline V gene lookup returns CDR1 SNHLY and CDR2 FYNNEI. CDR3 DNA: TGTGCCAGCGGGGGGACTGGCACCGATACGCAGTATTTT. As protein: CASGGTGTDTQYF.

The genes are TRBV7-2 and TRBJ2-5, with 11 positions matching TRBD2. The CDR3 spans 16 residues. V trimming: 5 bases; J trimming: 1 base; junction bases outside the gene matches: 6. Germline V CDR1 and CDR2: SGHTA, FQGNSA. For the CDR3, the DNA is TGTGCCAGCAGCCCCTGGACTAGCGGGCCCCAAGAGACCCAGTACTTC. It yields the protein CASSPWTSGPQETQYF.

The gene calls are TRBV27 and TRBJ2-1; D may be TRBD2 (5 bases). CDR1 is MNHEY and CDR2 is SMNVEV in the germline V gene (reference sequence). The CDR3 sequence is 11 residues long. Trimming stripped 2 bases from V and 13 bases from J, with 9 bases between. Here the CDR3 DNA reads TGTGCCAGCAGTTTACCCGCTAGCCAGTTCTTC. Its protein is CASSLPASQFF.

For the CDR3, the DNA is TGTGCCAGCATCTCCGGGGGGGGAGATACGCAGTATTTT. Translated, it gives CASISGGGDTQYF. The genes are TRBV6-5 and TRBJ2-3; 8 nucleotides match TRBD2. From germline, CDR1 is MNHEY and CDR2 SVGAGI. This CDR3 has 13 amino acids. V shed 7 bases and J 5 bases; nucleotides not matched to a gene: 5.

This rearrangement joins TRBV7-9 to TRBJ2-1, with D tentatively TRBD1 (6 bases). Per germline, CDR1 SEHNR and CDR2 FQNEAQ (reference sequence). CDR3 length: 13 amino acids. The V and J ends lost 7 bases and 15 bases respectively, with 22 bases between them. The CDR3 here is CASTFQDRLSGFF. The CDR3 DNA reads as TGTGCCAGCACCTTCCAAGACAGGTTAAGTGGGTTCTTC.

Worth noting for this clone: The sample has other DNA sequences that encode this CDR3 too. The rearrangement joins TRBV5-1 to TRBJ2-1; D is possibly TRBD1 (6 bases). CDR3 length equals 15 residues. The V and J ends lost 0 bases and 0 bases respectively, with 7 bases between them. Germline V lookup: CDR1 SGHRS, CDR2 YFSETQ. This chain's CDR3 is CASSLVGGSYNEQFF. The CDR3 DNA reads TGCGCCAGCAGCTTGGTAGGGGGCTCCTACAATGAGCAGTTCTTC.

This sequence joins TRBV5-4 and TRBJ2-2; 10 bases are a match to TRBD1. Per the germline V gene, CDR1 is SGHNT and CDR2 is YYREEE (reference sequence). The CDR3 has 15 residues. The J segment lost 5 bases and the V segment lost 4 bases, leaving 5 bases of the junction unmatched. The DNA for the CDR3 is TGTGCCAGCAGCCATGACAGGGGGCGGACCGGGGAGCTGTTTTTT. Amino acids: CASSHDRGRTGELFF.